This T cell receptor beta chain derives from a study of T cell repertoires in cytomegalovirus infection. Across the study: It was the public TCR beta signatures that indicated both CMV infection and matching HLA type. Study results and limitations: Clonotypes of TCR beta that were HLA-C-restricted and CMV-specific dominated the ex vivo response. Summed public TCR beta family frequency identified CMV carriers bearing the relevant HLA.

TCRdb re-analysed the reads in MiXCR, keeping a single row per CDR3 protein. The table lists a few hundred thousand distinct CDR3 sequences, around 40% of them singletons. The CDR3 consists of 14 residues. Trimming shortened V by 2 bases and J by 4 bases, and 8 bases separated the two germline ends. Germline CDR1 and CDR2: LNHDA and SQIVND (reference sequence). Turning to this clonotype: Its antigen is still unknown.

The chain employs TRBV19 and TRBJ2-2; D unclear. This receptor was identified in a human donor in good health (CMV status not recorded). Some clones in this sample may be carry-over from other donors' samples. The sample here was cultured PBMCs, taken from culture after CMV antigen stimulation. CDR3 sequence (DNA): TGTGCCAGTAGTATAAGTAGTTCCACCGGGGAGCTGTTTTTT. It specifies CASSISSSTGELFF.